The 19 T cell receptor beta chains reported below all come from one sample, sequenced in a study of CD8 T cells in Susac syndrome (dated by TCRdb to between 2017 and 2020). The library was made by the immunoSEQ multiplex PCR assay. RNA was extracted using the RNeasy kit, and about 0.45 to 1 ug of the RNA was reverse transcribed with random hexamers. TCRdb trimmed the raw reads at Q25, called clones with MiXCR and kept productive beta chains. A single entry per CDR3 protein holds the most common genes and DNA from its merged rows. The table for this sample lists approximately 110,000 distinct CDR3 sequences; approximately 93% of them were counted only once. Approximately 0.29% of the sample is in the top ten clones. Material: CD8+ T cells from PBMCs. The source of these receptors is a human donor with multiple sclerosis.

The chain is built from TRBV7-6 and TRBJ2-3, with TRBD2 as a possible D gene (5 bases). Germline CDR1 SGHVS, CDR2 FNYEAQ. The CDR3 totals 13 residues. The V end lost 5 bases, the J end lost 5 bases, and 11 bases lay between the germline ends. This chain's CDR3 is CASSPTRGDTQYF. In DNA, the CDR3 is TGTGCCAGCAGCCCGACTCGGGGAGATACGCAGTATTTT.

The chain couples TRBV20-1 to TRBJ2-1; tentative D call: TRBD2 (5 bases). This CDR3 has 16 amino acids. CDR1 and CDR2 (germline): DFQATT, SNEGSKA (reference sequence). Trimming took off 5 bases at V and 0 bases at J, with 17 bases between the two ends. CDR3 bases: TGCAGTGCTGGAGGACTCGAGAGAATCTCCTACAATGAGCAGTTCTTC. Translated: CSAGGLERISYNEQFF.

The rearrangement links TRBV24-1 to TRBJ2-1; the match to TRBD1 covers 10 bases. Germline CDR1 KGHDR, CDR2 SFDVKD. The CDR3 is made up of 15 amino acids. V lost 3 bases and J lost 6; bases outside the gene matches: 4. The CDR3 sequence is CATSDPGTGVNEQFF. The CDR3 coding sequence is TGTGCCACCAGTGATCCCGGGACAGGGGTCAATGAGCAGTTCTTC.

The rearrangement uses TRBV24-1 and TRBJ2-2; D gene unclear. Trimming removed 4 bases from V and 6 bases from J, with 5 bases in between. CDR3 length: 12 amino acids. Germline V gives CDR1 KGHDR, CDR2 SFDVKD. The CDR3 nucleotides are TGTGCCACCAGTGAAGGTGCCGGGGAGCTGTTTTTT. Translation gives CATSEGAGELFF.

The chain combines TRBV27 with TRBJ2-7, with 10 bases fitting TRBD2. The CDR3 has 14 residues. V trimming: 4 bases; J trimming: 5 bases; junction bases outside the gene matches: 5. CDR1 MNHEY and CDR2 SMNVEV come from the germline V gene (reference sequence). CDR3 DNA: TGTGCCAGCAGTTCTTTAGCGGGAGGAAACGAGCAGTACGTC. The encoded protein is CASSSLAGGNEQYV.

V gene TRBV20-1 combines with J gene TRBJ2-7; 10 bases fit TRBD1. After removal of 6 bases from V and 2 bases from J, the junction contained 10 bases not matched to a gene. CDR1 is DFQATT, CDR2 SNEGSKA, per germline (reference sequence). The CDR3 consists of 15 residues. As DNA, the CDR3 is TGCAGTGCACCCGAGGACAGGGGGGTACCCTACGAGCAGTACTTC. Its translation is CSAPEDRGVPYEQYF.

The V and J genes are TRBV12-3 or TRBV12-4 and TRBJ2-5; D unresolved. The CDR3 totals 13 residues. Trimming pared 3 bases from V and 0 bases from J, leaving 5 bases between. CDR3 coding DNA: TGTGCCAGCAGTTTCGACCACCAAGAGACCCAGTACTTC. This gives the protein CASSFDHQETQYF.

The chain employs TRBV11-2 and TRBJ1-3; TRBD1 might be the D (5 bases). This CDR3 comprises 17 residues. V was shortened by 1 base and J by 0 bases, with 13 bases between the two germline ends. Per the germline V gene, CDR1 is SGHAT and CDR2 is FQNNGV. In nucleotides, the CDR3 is TGTGCCAGCAGCTTAGTAATCGGGGCCTTCTCTGGAAACACCATATATTTT. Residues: CASSLVIGAFSGNTIYF.

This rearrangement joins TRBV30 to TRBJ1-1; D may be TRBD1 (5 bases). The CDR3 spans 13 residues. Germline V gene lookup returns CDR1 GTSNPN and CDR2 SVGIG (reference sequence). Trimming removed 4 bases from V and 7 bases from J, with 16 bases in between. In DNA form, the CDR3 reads TGTGCCTGGAATCCAGGGATTCGGGATGAAGCTTTCTTT. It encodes CAWNPGIRDEAFF.

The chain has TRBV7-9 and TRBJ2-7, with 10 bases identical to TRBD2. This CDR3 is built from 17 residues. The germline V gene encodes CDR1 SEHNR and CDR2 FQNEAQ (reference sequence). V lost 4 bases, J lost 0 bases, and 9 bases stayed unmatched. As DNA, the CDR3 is TGTGCCAGCAGCTCGCGGACTAGCGGAGGGCACTCCTACGAGCAGTACGTC. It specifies CASSSRTSGGHSYEQYV.

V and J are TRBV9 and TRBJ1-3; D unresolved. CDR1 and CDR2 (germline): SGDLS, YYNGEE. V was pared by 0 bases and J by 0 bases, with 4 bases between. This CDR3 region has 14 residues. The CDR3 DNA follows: TGTGCCAGCAGCGTAGGAAGCTCTGGAAACACCATATATTTT. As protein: CASSVGSSGNTIYF.

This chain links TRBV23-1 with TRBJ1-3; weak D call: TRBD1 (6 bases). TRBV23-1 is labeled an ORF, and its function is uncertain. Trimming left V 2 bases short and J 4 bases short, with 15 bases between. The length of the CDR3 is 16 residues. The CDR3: CASSQDLRGRGNTIYF. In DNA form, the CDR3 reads TGCGCCAGCAGTCAAGATCTCAGGGGAAGAGGAAACACCATATATTTT.

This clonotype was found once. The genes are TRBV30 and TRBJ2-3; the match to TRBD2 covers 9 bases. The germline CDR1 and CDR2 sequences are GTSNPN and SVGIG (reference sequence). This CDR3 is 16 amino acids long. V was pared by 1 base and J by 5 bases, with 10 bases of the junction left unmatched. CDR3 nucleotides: TGTGCCTGGAGTGAGGTGCGGCTAGCGGGGAGAGATACGCAGTATTTT. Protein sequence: CAWSEVRLAGRDTQYF.

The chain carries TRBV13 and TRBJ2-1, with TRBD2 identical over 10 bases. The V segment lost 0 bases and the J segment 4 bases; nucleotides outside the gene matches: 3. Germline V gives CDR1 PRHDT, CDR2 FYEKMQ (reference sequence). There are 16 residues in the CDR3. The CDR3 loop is CASSLGSGLAYNEQFF. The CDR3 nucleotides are TGTGCCAGCAGCTTAGGCTCGGGACTAGCGTACAATGAGCAGTTCTTC.

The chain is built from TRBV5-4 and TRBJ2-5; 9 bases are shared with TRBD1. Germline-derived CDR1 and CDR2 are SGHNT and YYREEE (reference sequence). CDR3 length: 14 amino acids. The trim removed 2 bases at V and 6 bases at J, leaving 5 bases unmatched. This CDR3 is CASSLRTGEQTQYF. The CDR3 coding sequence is TGTGCCAGCAGCTTAAGGACAGGGGAACAGACCCAGTACTTC. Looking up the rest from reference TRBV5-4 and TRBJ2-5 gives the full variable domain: ETGVTQSPTHLIKTRGQQVTLRCSSQSGHNTVSWYQQALGQGPQFIFQYYREEENGRGNFPPRFSGLQFPNYSSELNVNALELDDSALYLCASSLRTGEQTQYFGPGTRLLVL.

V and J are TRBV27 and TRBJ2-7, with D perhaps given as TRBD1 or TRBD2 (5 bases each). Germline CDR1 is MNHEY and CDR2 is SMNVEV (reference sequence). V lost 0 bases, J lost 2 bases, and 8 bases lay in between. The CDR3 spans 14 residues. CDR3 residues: CASSLSRGAYEQYV. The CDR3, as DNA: TGTGCCAGCAGTTTATCGCGAGGGGCCTACGAGCAGTACGTC.

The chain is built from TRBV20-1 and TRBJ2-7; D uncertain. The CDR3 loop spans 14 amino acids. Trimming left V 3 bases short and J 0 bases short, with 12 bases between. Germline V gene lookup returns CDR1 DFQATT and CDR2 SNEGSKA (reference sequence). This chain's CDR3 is CSARGIFDSYEQYF. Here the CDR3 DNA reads TGCAGTGCTAGGGGCATCTTCGACTCCTACGAGCAGTACTTC.

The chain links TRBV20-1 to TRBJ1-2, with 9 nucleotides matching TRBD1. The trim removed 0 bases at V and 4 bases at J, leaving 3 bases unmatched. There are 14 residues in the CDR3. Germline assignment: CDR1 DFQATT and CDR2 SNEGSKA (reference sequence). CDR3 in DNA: TGCAGTGCTAGAGATCGGGACAGGGTCTATGGCTACACCTTC. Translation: CSARDRDRVYGYTF.

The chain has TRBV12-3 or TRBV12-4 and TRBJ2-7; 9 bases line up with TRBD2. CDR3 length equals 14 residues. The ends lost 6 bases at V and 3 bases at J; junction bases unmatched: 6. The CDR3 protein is CASREAGGLYEQYF. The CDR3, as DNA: TGTGCCAGCAGGGAAGCGGGGGGCCTCTACGAGCAGTACTTC.